What follows are 15 T cell receptor beta chains derived from one specimen sequenced in a study of T cells after yellow fever vaccination. TCRdb passed the 5' RACE reads through MiXCR, listing each CDR3 protein once. The table lists 450,000 to 550,000 distinct CDR3 sequences, around a fifth of them singletons. Here the sequenced sample was PBMCs, taken approximately 22 days after the first yellow fever vaccination. The receptors were sampled from a man aged 18 to 35 who received the YFV17D yellow fever vaccine.

The V call is TRBV4-3, the J call TRBJ2-1; tentatively, D is TRBD2 (5 bases). Per the germline V gene, CDR1 is LGHNA and CDR2 is YSLEER. The CDR3 length is 16 residues. Trimming removed 0 bases from V and 3 bases from J, with 12 bases in between. The CDR3 sequence: CASSQDRTFIYNEQFF. CDR3 DNA: TGCGCCAGCAGCCAAGATCGGACTTTTATCTACAATGAGCAGTTCTTC.

This clonotype was detected only a few times. The V gene is TRBV7-2, the J gene TRBJ2-2; D not certain. Germline V gene lookup returns CDR1 SGHTA and CDR2 FQGNSA. Trimming left V 4 bases short and J 3 bases short, with 9 bases between. This CDR3 has 14 amino acids. DNA of the CDR3: TGTGCCAGCAGCTCAGAGGTTTACACCGGGGAGCTGTTTTTT. It encodes CASSSEVYTGELFF.

This clonotype was detected only a few times. The junction and the germline gene differ at one end; a read error may be behind it. This chain connects TRBV10-3 to TRBJ2-5; 10 bases fit TRBD2. CDR3 length: 14 residues. The germline CDR1 and CDR2 sequences are ENHRY and SYGVKD. CDR3 sequence reads: CAISGTSGQETQYF. For the CDR3, the DNA is TGTGCCATCAGTGGGACTAGCGGCCAAGAGACTCAGTACTTC.

The chain uses TRBV11-2 and TRBJ1-2; weak D call: TRBD1 (6 bases). CDR1 SGHAT and CDR2 FQNNGV come from the germline V gene. V lost 5 bases and J 0 bases, leaving 7 bases between the germline ends. This CDR3 comprises 13 residues. The CDR3 bases are TGTGCCAGCAGCGGACAGCCTAACTATGGCTACACCTTC. Translated: CASSGQPNYGYTF.

The V call is TRBV5-1, the J call TRBJ2-1; 11 bases are a match to TRBD1. CDR1 and CDR2 (germline): SGHRS, YFSETQ. The CDR3 consists of 16 residues. J was trimmed by 8 bases and V by 0 bases; bases with no gene match: 7. CDR3 protein: CASSLVRGTGGDEQFF. The DNA of the CDR3 is TGCGCCAGCAGCTTGGTTAGAGGGACAGGGGGGGATGAGCAGTTCTTC.

This clonotype was found a few times. This rearrangement joins TRBV5-5 to TRBJ2-1; D unresolved. The length of the CDR3 is 15 residues. CDR1 is SGHKS, CDR2 YYEKEE, per germline (reference sequence). V was shortened by 4 bases and J by 8 bases, with 19 bases between the two germline ends. The CDR3 DNA reads as TGTGCCAGCAGCCCGCCCGTGGGCGTTAGGGATGAGCAGTTCTTC. This gives the protein CASSPPVGVRDEQFF.

The table lists this clonotype with a few counts. The V and J genes are TRBV7-2 and TRBJ2-1; TRBD2 matches 8 bases. The V segment lost 5 bases and the J segment 6 bases; nucleotides outside the gene matches: 3. This CDR3 is built from 13 residues. From germline, CDR1 is SGHTA and CDR2 FQGNSA. CDR3 DNA sequence: TGTGCCAGCAGCCGGGGGGGCTTCAATGAGCAGTTCTTC. The encoded protein is CASSRGGFNEQFF. Complete variable domain (other parts from reference TRBV7-2 and TRBJ2-1): GAGVSQSPSNKVTEKGKDVELRCDPISGHTALYWYRQSLGQGLEFLIYFQGNSAPDKSGLPSDRFSAERTGGSVSTLTIQRTQQEDSAVYLCASSRGGFNEQFFGPGTRLTVL.

V usage is TRBV19 and J usage is TRBJ1-4, with TRBD1 matching over 8 bases. This CDR3 region has 15 residues. Unmatched junction bases numbered 16, after V lost 6 bases and J lost 13 bases. The germline V gene has CDR1 LNHDA and CDR2 SQIVND (reference sequence). CDR3 nucleotide sequence: TGTGCCAGTAGCATCACCAGGGGGCCCGGGCGAGGACTGTTTTTT. Translation gives CASSITRGPGRGLFF.

This clonotype showed up many times. The J gene is TRBJ1-5, the V gene TRBV6-6; D uncertain. The V end lost 6 bases, the J end lost 4 bases, and 7 bases lay between the germline ends. This CDR3 comprises 12 residues. Per the germline V gene, CDR1 is MNHNY and CDR2 is SVGAGI (reference sequence). The CDR3 loop reads CASRQLNQPQHF. Written as DNA, the CDR3 is TGTGCCAGCAGACAGCTTAATCAGCCCCAGCATTTT.

This clonotype was recorded a few times. The chain employs TRBV13 and TRBJ1-6, with 7 bases fitting TRBD1. J was trimmed by 8 bases and V by 4 bases; bases with no gene match: 5. The CDR3 loop spans 14 amino acids. Germline V lookup: CDR1 PRHDT, CDR2 FYEKMQ (reference sequence). CDR3 residues: CASSSRDRDSPLHF. CDR3 bases: TGTGCCAGCAGCTCCCGGGACAGAGATTCACCCCTCCACTTT.

This rearrangement joins TRBV12-3 or TRBV12-4 to TRBJ2-3; tentative D call: TRBD2 (5 bases). CDR3 length: 15 amino acids. The V gene lost 8 bases and the J gene lost 3 bases, with 18 bases spanning the gap. The CDR3 here is CASARRFGSTDTQYF. For the CDR3, the DNA is TGTGCCAGCGCCCGACGGTTTGGGAGTACAGATACGCAGTATTTT.

The chain combines TRBV7-9 with TRBJ2-5, with D possibly TRBD1 on 6 matching bases. Trimming pared 4 bases from V and 2 bases from J, leaving 20 bases between. The CDR3 covers 17 residues. Germline V gene sequence: CDR1 SEHNR, CDR2 FQNEAQ (reference sequence). The DNA for the CDR3 is TGTGCCAGCAGCTCGATCCGCCCAGCAGGGGAGCAAGAGACCCAGTACTTC. This codes for CASSSIRPAGEQETQYF.

This clonotype has more than one count but fewer than ten. The CDR3 spells CSAVDRGDTNEKLFF. CDR3 DNA sequence: TGCAGCGCAGTGGACAGGGGAGACACTAATGAAAAACTGTTTTTT. The chain uses TRBV29-1 and TRBJ1-4, with 9 positions matching TRBD1. The CDR3 loop spans 15 amino acids. J gave up 2 bases and V 7 bases, and 8 bases lay outside the gene matches. Per germline, CDR1 SQVTM and CDR2 ANQGSEA.

The rearrangement links TRBV25-1 to TRBJ1-6, with a tentative D call TRBD1 (5 bases). The CDR3 length is 14 residues. Trimming pared 6 bases from V and 7 bases from J, leaving 13 bases between. CDR1 MGHDK and CDR2 SYGVNS come from the germline V gene. The DNA of the CDR3 is TGTGCCAGCAGAGTGGGGGGGTTGAATTCACCCCTCCACTTT. This gives the protein CASRVGGLNSPLHF.

This clonotype was observed a handful of times. J is TRBJ1-2 and V is TRBV12-5; D ambiguous. CDR3 length: 14 amino acids. Deletions cut 5 bases from V and 8 bases from J, with 18 bases between. The germline V gene has CDR1 LGHNT and CDR2 FRNRAP. CDR3 sequence: CASGGGVLSAGYTF. CDR3 sequence (DNA): TGTGCTAGTGGTGGCGGGGTCCTGAGCGCCGGCTACACCTTC.